A selection of T cell receptor beta chains follows, all from one sample in a study of blood T cell repertoires in COVID-19. Clones were read by immunoSEQ multiplex PCR, and TCRdb kept only the in-frame ones, dropping some. The sample yields roughly 220,000 clones, about 80% seen once. Sequenced material: PBMCs or T cells enriched from blood (not recorded which). Receptor source: a man aged 35 to 55 who had recovered from COVID-19. The CDR3 runs from the conserved cysteine through the conserved F or W. A D gene is named only where the DNA matches it firmly. The size of a clone is reported for some rows only, either as once, few or many, or as a class for expanded clones.

V: TRBV30; D: NA; size: NA; J: TRBJ1-4; DNA: TGTGCCTGGAGTCCGTCCAAGGCAAGGGGTGAAAAACTGTTTTTT; CDR3: CAWSPSKARGEKLFF
V: TRBV20-1; D: NA; size: NA; J: TRBJ1-1; DNA: TGCAGTGCTTCCGGCCAGGCTGAAGCTTTCTTT; CDR3: CSASGQAEAFF
V: TRBV11-3; D: TRBD1; size: NA; J: TRBJ2-7; DNA: TGTGCCAGCAGCTTGTCATACAGGGGTGAGCAGTACTTC; CDR3: CASSLSYRGEQYF
V: TRBV29-1; D: NA; size: NA; J: TRBJ2-3; DNA: TGCAGCGTTGCCAGGGCCACAGATACGCAGTATTTT; CDR3: CSVARATDTQYF
V: TRBV30; D: TRBD2; size: NA; J: TRBJ2-1; DNA: TGTGCCTGGAAACCTAGCGGGAGGGCCAGAAGGTCCTACAATGAGCAGTTCTTC; CDR3: CAWKPSGRARRSYNEQFF
V: TRBV5-4; D: TRBD2; size: few; J: TRBJ2-7; DNA: TGTGCCAGCAGCAGAGGGGGGACTAGTGGCTACGAGCAGTACTTC; CDR3: CASSRGGTSGYEQYF
V: TRBV12-3/TRBV12-4; D: TRBD1; size: once; J: TRBJ2-7; DNA: TGTGCCAGCCGGGACAGTGCCTACGAGCAGTACTTC; CDR3: CASRDSAYEQYF
V: TRBV5-4; D: NA; size: few; J: TRBJ2-5; DNA: TGTGCCAGCAGCTTACGTTTGGGCGGGGAAGAGACCCAGTACTTC; CDR3: CASSLRLGGEETQYF
V: TRBV3-1/TRBV3-2; D: NA; size: once; J: TRBJ2-7; DNA: TGTGCCAGCAGCCAAGCCGGACATCCCTACGAGCAGTACTTC; CDR3: CASSQAGHPYEQYF
V: TRBV18; D: NA; size: NA; J: TRBJ1-2; DNA: TGTGCCAGCTCACCATCGATCCAGGTGCCATCCTATGGCTACACCTTC; CDR3: CASSPSIQVPSYGYTF
V: TRBV4-3; D: NA; size: few; J: TRBJ1-5; DNA: TGCGCCAGCAGCCAAGCATGGGGGGATCAGCCCCAGCATTTT; CDR3: CASSQAWGDQPQHF